These T cell receptor beta chains were read from a single sample in a study of radiation and T cells in renal cell carcinoma. Repertoires were generated with immunoSEQ multiplex PCR, while TCRdb's copy carries only in-frame clones and drops some. The sample has some 100,000 clones; 82% are singletons. The sequencing used blood, collected from a patient whose treatment included radiotherapy and nephrectomy. The receptors here all came from a man aged 55-75 years with renal cell carcinoma. Each CDR3 is given with its conserved first and last residue. The order of the fields is J gene, clone size, D gene, V gene, CDR3 protein, CDR3 DNA. The D gene is left open where the match is weak. Clone size is not always given. Where it is, it says once, few, many or a class for expanded clones.

TRBJ2-1 - TRBD2 TRBV9 CASSVFSGGNEQFF TGTGCCAGCAGCGTATTTAGCGGGGGGAATGAGCAGTTCTTC
TRBJ1-1 many - TRBV6-6 CASREGRPNTEAFF TGTGCCAGCAGGGAGGGACGCCCGAACACTGAAGCTTTCTTT
TRBJ1-4 - - TRBV28 CASSFGGPTNEKLFF TGTGCCAGCAGTTTTGGGGGCCCAACTAATGAAAAACTGTTTTTT
TRBJ2-3 - TRBD1 TRBV2 CASRAGGMDTQYF TGTGCCAGCAGAGCAGGGGGAATGGATACGCAGTATTTT
TRBJ2-5 - TRBD2 TRBV4-1 CASSPRAEREIPFPTLQETQYF TGCGCCAGCAGCCCCCGTGCGGAGCGGGAGATCCCGTTCCCCACCCTCCAAGAGACCCAGTACTTC
TRBJ2-5 - - TRBV28 CASNSQETQYF TGTGCCAGCAACAGTCAAGAGACCCAGTACTTC
TRBJ1-1 few - TRBV14 CASSQMDLIRWNTEAFF TGTGCCAGCAGCCAAATGGACCTAATCAGGTGGAACACTGAAGCTTTCTTT
TRBJ2-7 - TRBD2 TRBV10-2 CASSEIAGGLAF TGCGCCAGCAGTGAGATAGCGGGAGGGCTGGCATTC
TRBJ2-3 - - TRBV5-6 CASSAGSLGGTRDTQYF TGTGCCAGCAGCGCCGGGTCTTTGGGGGGAACAAGGGATACACAGTATTTT
TRBJ1-1 - - TRBV7-9 CASSFLRGGYTEAFF TGTGCCAGCAGCTTCCTCAGGGGAGGCTACACTGAAGCTTTCTTT
TRBJ1-1 - - TRBV5-1 CASSLADNTEAFF TGCGCCAGCAGCTTAGCAGACAACACTGAAGCTTTCTTT
TRBJ2-1 - - TRBV28 CASSFLEGREQFF TGTGCCAGCAGTTTCCTTGAAGGTCGAGAGCAGTTCTTC
TRBJ2-3 - TRBD1 TRBV18 CASSPRPGGNTDTQYF TGTGCCAGCTCACCTAGGCCAGGGGGCAATACAGATACGCAGTATTTT
TRBJ2-1 - TRBD2 TRBV10-1 CASSAGLAGINEQFF TGCGCCAGCAGTGCTGGACTAGCGGGAATCAATGAGCAGTTCTTC
TRBJ1-5 - - TRBV27 CASSSYRDQPQHF TGTGCCAGCAGTTCTTACAGGGATCAGCCCCAGCATTTT
TRBJ2-7 - - TRBV6-6 CASMKESSYEQYF TGTGCCAGCATGAAGGAGAGTTCCTACGAGCAGTACTTC
TRBJ1-6 - - TRBV6-5 CASSYGGTNSPLHF TGTGCCAGCAGTTACGGGGGGACTAATTCACCCCTCCACTTT
TRBJ2-3 - - TRBV11-3 CASSLSTDTQYF TGTGCCAGCAGCCTAAGCACAGATACGCAGTATTTT
TRBJ2-7 - - TRBV18 CASSPDQVGAYEQYF TGTGCCAGCTCACCAGACCAGGTCGGAGCCTACGAGCAGTACTTC
TRBJ2-3 - - TRBV5-4 CASSLAGGILADTQYF TGTGCCAGCAGCTTGGCGGGCGGGATCCTGGCAGATACGCAGTATTTT
TRBJ2-3 - TRBD1 TRBV5-4 CASSPGTASTDTQYF TGTGCCAGCAGCCCCGGGACAGCTAGCACAGATACGCAGTATTTT
TRBJ1-2 - - TRBV30 CAWRAGTTANYGYTF TGTGCCTGGAGGGCCGGGACAACGGCCAACTATGGCTACACCTTC
TRBJ1-6 few - TRBV7-2 CASSARLGRGYNSPLHF TGTGCCAGCAGCGCAAGACTGGGGAGGGGATATAATTCACCCCTCCACTTT
TRBJ2-7 few - TRBV27 CASSLSGQSYEQYF TGTGCCAGCAGTTTGAGCGGGCAGTCCTACGAGCAGTACTTC
TRBJ2-5 - - TRBV18 CASSFGQIETQYF TGTGCCAGCTCATTCGGACAGATAGAGACCCAGTACTTC
TRBJ2-1 few - TRBV7-2 CASSSAMKQFF TGTGCCAGCAGCTCCGCAATGAAGCAGTTCTTC
TRBJ2-7 - - TRBV4-1 CASSRPGQTYEQYF TGCGCCAGCAGTCGGCCGGGACAAACCTACGAGCAGTACTTC